The rows below give T cell receptor beta chains drawn from one sample of a study of T cell responses to AZD1222 COVID-19 vaccine. Assay: immunoSEQ multiplex PCR; the TCRdb copy retains only in-frame clones and omits some. The sample lists over 60,000 clones, about nine tenths occurring once. Sequencing was performed on peripheral blood, taken on day 0 of AZD1222 vaccination. The source is an adult in good health. CDR3s include the opening cysteine and the closing phenylalanine or tryptophan. The order of the fields is D gene, V gene, J gene, clone size, CDR3 protein, CDR3 DNA. A D gene is named only where the DNA matches it firmly. Not every row has a clone size; where given, it reads once, few, many or a size class.

d_call: TRBD1; v_call: TRBV12-5; j_call: TRBJ1-3; clone_size: .; cdr3_aa: CASGLGLQGASGNTIYF; cdr3_nt: TGTGCTAGTGGTTTGGGCCTTCAGGGGGCATCCGGAAACACCATATATTTT
d_call: .; v_call: TRBV2; j_call: TRBJ1-5; clone_size: .; cdr3_aa: CASSPDGRGGQPQHF; cdr3_nt: TGTGCCAGCAGTCCGGATGGGCGGGGCGGGCAGCCCCAGCATTTT
d_call: TRBD1; v_call: TRBV7-3; j_call: TRBJ1-4; clone_size: .; cdr3_aa: CASSLTSDTRTGRNEKLFF; cdr3_nt: TGTGCCAGCAGCTTAACGTCGGACACAAGGACAGGGAGAAATGAAAAACTGTTTTTT
d_call: .; v_call: TRBV28; j_call: TRBJ1-5; clone_size: .; cdr3_aa: CASSPSRDQPQHF; cdr3_nt: TGTGCCAGCAGTCCCTCAAGGGATCAGCCCCAGCATTTT
d_call: TRBD2; v_call: TRBV4-2; j_call: TRBJ2-3; clone_size: .; cdr3_aa: CASSQPRAGGTDTQYF; cdr3_nt: TGTGCCAGCAGCCAACCTCGAGCGGGGGGCACAGATACGCAGTATTTT
d_call: TRBD1; v_call: TRBV28; j_call: TRBJ2-3; clone_size: .; cdr3_aa: CASTQPGTGAADTQYF; cdr3_nt: TGTGCCAGCACCCAGCCCGGGACAGGGGCGGCAGATACGCAGTATTTT
d_call: TRBD1; v_call: TRBV4-3; j_call: TRBJ1-1; clone_size: once; cdr3_aa: CASSQDTGVTEAFF; cdr3_nt: TGCGCCAGCAGCCAAGATACAGGGGTCACTGAAGCTTTCTTT
d_call: .; v_call: TRBV10-3; j_call: TRBJ1-1; clone_size: .; cdr3_aa: CAISDLQKNTEAFF; cdr3_nt: TGTGCCATCAGTGATCTACAGAAAAACACTGAAGCTTTCTTT
d_call: .; v_call: TRBV18; j_call: TRBJ1-1; clone_size: .; cdr3_aa: CASSPAGVMNTEAFF; cdr3_nt: TGTGCCAGCTCACCGGCAGGCGTCATGAACACTGAAGCTTTCTTT
d_call: .; v_call: TRBV7-9; j_call: TRBJ1-3; clone_size: .; cdr3_aa: CASSSPSHTGALETTGRSGNTIYF; cdr3_nt: TGTGCCAGCAGCAGCCCCTCCCACACGGGCGCTCTGGAAACAACAGGGCGCTCTGGAAACACCATATATTTT
d_call: .; v_call: TRBV27; j_call: TRBJ2-2; clone_size: .; cdr3_aa: CASSLVPENTGELFF; cdr3_nt: TGTGCCAGCAGTTTAGTACCAGAGAACACCGGGGAGCTGTTTTTT
d_call: .; v_call: TRBV7-2; j_call: TRBJ1-5; clone_size: .; cdr3_aa: CASSLGRGSGNQPQHF; cdr3_nt: TGTGCCAGCAGCCTCGGTAGGGGCTCGGGCAATCAGCCCCAGCATTTT
d_call: .; v_call: TRBV6-1; j_call: TRBJ1-6; clone_size: .; cdr3_aa: CASSVTGLRTTSNNSPLHF; cdr3_nt: TGTGCCAGCAGTGTCACAGGGTTAAGGACTACATCGAATAATTCACCCCTCCACTTT
d_call: .; v_call: TRBV28; j_call: TRBJ1-2; clone_size: .; cdr3_aa: CASSFGRAAGYTF; cdr3_nt: TGTGCCAGCAGTTTTGGCAGGGCTGCGGGCTACACCTTC
d_call: .; v_call: TRBV5-4; j_call: TRBJ2-7; clone_size: few; cdr3_aa: CASRPGLGYEQYF; cdr3_nt: TGTGCCAGCAGGCCCGGTCTAGGGTACGAGCAGTACTTC
d_call: TRBD2; v_call: TRBV7-3; j_call: TRBJ2-7; clone_size: .; cdr3_aa: CASSLPGGSEQYF; cdr3_nt: TGTGCCAGCAGCCTACCGGGAGGCTCCGAGCAGTACTTC
d_call: TRBD1; v_call: TRBV2; j_call: TRBJ1-4; clone_size: once; cdr3_aa: CASRRDRESPESNEKLFF; cdr3_nt: TGTGCCAGCCGTCGGGACAGGGAGTCCCCCGAGTCGAATGAAAAACTGTTTTTT
d_call: TRBD2; v_call: TRBV29-1; j_call: TRBJ2-1; clone_size: .; cdr3_aa: CSVTGLAGASYNEQFF; cdr3_nt: TGCAGCGTCACCGGACTAGCGGGGGCCTCCTACAATGAGCAGTTCTTC
d_call: TRBD2; v_call: TRBV7-8; j_call: TRBJ2-1; clone_size: .; cdr3_aa: CASSREASGPNEQFF; cdr3_nt: TGTGCCAGCAGCCGAGAGGCTAGCGGCCCCAATGAGCAGTTCTTC
d_call: TRBD2; v_call: TRBV4-2; j_call: TRBJ2-1; clone_size: .; cdr3_aa: CASSQGGGAYYNEQFF; cdr3_nt: TGTGCCAGCAGCCAGGGCGGGGGGGCCTATTACAATGAGCAGTTCTTC
d_call: TRBD1; v_call: TRBV5-5; j_call: TRBJ1-6; clone_size: .; cdr3_aa: CASSLPGQSSPLHF; cdr3_nt: TGTGCCAGCAGCTTGCCGGGACAGTCGTCACCCCTCCACTTT
d_call: .; v_call: TRBV7-9; j_call: TRBJ1-3; clone_size: .; cdr3_aa: CASSLFVDGGNTIYF; cdr3_nt: TGTGCCAGCAGCCTATTTGTGGACGGGGGAAACACCATATATTTT
d_call: TRBD1; v_call: TRBV7-2; j_call: TRBJ1-6; clone_size: .; cdr3_aa: CASSSGTAYNSPLHF; cdr3_nt: TGTGCCAGCTCCTCCGGGACAGCCTATAATTCACCCCTCCACTTT
d_call: .; v_call: TRBV30; j_call: TRBJ1-2; clone_size: .; cdr3_aa: CAWSPGLYGYTF; cdr3_nt: TGTGCCTGGAGTCCAGGACTTTATGGCTACACCTTC
d_call: TRBD2; v_call: TRBV9; j_call: TRBJ2-3; clone_size: .; cdr3_aa: CASSGESSIGGWEDTQYF; cdr3_nt: TGTGCCAGCAGCGGAGAATCTTCTATCGGGGGGTGGGAAGATACGCAGTATTTT
d_call: .; v_call: TRBV5-6; j_call: TRBJ1-4; clone_size: .; cdr3_aa: CASSLDRAGEKLFF; cdr3_nt: TGTGCCAGCAGCTTGGACAGGGCGGGTGAAAAACTGTTTTTT
d_call: .; v_call: TRBV28; j_call: TRBJ2-7; clone_size: .; cdr3_aa: CASSFGQLSSYEQYF; cdr3_nt: TGTGCCAGCAGTTTCGGACAGCTGAGCTCCTACGAGCAGTACTTC
d_call: TRBD1; v_call: TRBV3-1/TRBV3-2; j_call: TRBJ1-1; clone_size: .; cdr3_aa: CASSRWTGNLNTEAFF; cdr3_nt: TGTGCCAGCAGCCGGTGGACAGGAAACTTGAACACTGAAGCTTTCTTT
d_call: .; v_call: TRBV27; j_call: TRBJ1-5; clone_size: .; cdr3_aa: CASSSTGTSGNQPQHF; cdr3_nt: TGTGCCAGCAGTTCCACCGGGACAAGCGGCAATCAGCCCCAGCATTTT
d_call: .; v_call: TRBV18; j_call: TRBJ1-1; clone_size: .; cdr3_aa: CASSGDMNTEAFF; cdr3_nt: TGTGCCAGCTCAGGGGACATGAACACTGAAGCTTTCTTT
d_call: .; v_call: TRBV7-3; j_call: TRBJ2-2; clone_size: .; cdr3_aa: CASSYGPSTGELFF; cdr3_nt: TGTGCCAGCAGCTATGGGCCCAGCACCGGGGAGCTGTTTTTT
d_call: .; v_call: TRBV15; j_call: TRBJ1-4; clone_size: .; cdr3_aa: CATSRFSEKLFF; cdr3_nt: TGTGCCACCAGCAGGTTTAGCGAAAAACTGTTTTTT
d_call: TRBD2; v_call: TRBV27; j_call: TRBJ2-1; clone_size: few; cdr3_aa: CASSTLSGGSYNEQFF; cdr3_nt: TGTGCCAGCAGTACCTTAAGCGGGGGGTCCTACAATGAGCAGTTCTTC
d_call: TRBD1; v_call: TRBV29-1; j_call: TRBJ2-4; clone_size: .; cdr3_aa: CSVEGDRGTKNIQYF; cdr3_nt: TGCAGCGTTGAAGGGGACAGGGGCACCAAAAACATTCAGTACTTC
d_call: .; v_call: TRBV5-6; j_call: TRBJ1-5; clone_size: .; cdr3_aa: CASSLTGYSNQPQHF; cdr3_nt: TGTGCCAGCAGCTTAACAGGATATAGCAATCAGCCCCAGCATTTT
d_call: .; v_call: TRBV7-2; j_call: TRBJ1-5; clone_size: .; cdr3_aa: CASSLGPGPNQPQHF; cdr3_nt: TGTGCCAGCAGCTTAGGTCCAGGCCCCAATCAGCCCCAGCATTTT
d_call: .; v_call: TRBV2; j_call: TRBJ1-2; clone_size: .; cdr3_aa: CASRDLGYGYTF; cdr3_nt: TGTGCCAGTCGGGACCTTGGTTATGGCTACACCTTC
d_call: .; v_call: TRBV7-9; j_call: TRBJ1-3; clone_size: .; cdr3_aa: CASSNPRQGNTIYF; cdr3_nt: TGTGCCAGCAGCAACCCCCGTCAGGGAAACACCATATATTTT
d_call: .; v_call: TRBV30; j_call: TRBJ1-6; clone_size: once; cdr3_aa: CAWSVSPYNSPLHF; cdr3_nt: TGTGCCTGGAGTGTAAGCCCCTATAATTCACCCCTCCACTTT
d_call: .; v_call: TRBV28; j_call: TRBJ1-4; clone_size: .; cdr3_aa: CASSPREKLFF; cdr3_nt: TGTGCCAGCAGTCCCCGTGAAAAACTGTTTTTT
d_call: TRBD1; v_call: TRBV6-2/TRBV6-3; j_call: TRBJ1-5; clone_size: .; cdr3_aa: CASSPRTGVFQPQHF; cdr3_nt: TGTGCCAGCAGTCCGCGGACAGGGGTTTTTCAGCCCCAGCATTTT
d_call: .; v_call: TRBV7-2; j_call: TRBJ1-5; clone_size: .; cdr3_aa: CASSPDGIQPQHF; cdr3_nt: TGTGCCAGCAGCCCAGACGGGATTCAGCCCCAGCATTTT
d_call: .; v_call: TRBV7-2; j_call: TRBJ2-5; clone_size: .; cdr3_aa: CASSSRSAETQYF; cdr3_nt: TGTGCCAGCAGCTCCCGCAGCGCAGAGACCCAGTACTTC
d_call: .; v_call: TRBV28; j_call: TRBJ1-1; clone_size: .; cdr3_aa: CASSPPRGQGTEAFF; cdr3_nt: TGTGCCAGCAGCCCACCACGAGGCCAGGGAACTGAAGCTTTCTTT
d_call: .; v_call: TRBV6-5; j_call: TRBJ1-6; clone_size: .; cdr3_aa: CASSTRGLTLF; cdr3_nt: TGTGCCAGCAGTACCCGGGGCCTGACCCTTTTT